This note documents a single T cell receptor (beta chain) sequence. What it binds is unknown. Profiling relied on immunoSEQ multiplex PCR, and the TCRdb table lists in-frame clones only, not all of them. The sample lists around 99,000 clones, about four fifths occurring once. The data originate from a study of memory CD4+ T cells and cytomegalovirus serostatus. Study information: Healthy Belgian adult donors included about nine CMV-positive and fewer than 25 CMV-negative people. Overall study findings and caveats: Suggested: most of the CMV-linked TCR signature lies in CD4+ memory cells. About 40% of the roughly 160 known CMV-associated TCRbeta sequences appeared in CD4+ memory.

Trimming stripped 7 bases from V and 5 bases from J, with 15 bases between. From germline, CDR1 is MNHNS and CDR2 SASEGT. The CDR3 is 14 residues long. Single viable CD3+CD4+CD8-CD45RO+ cells were sorted as the memory CD4+ T cells. The chain links TRBV6-1 to TRBJ2-1; D gene unclear. Sequences were obtained from memory CD4+ T cells from blood. This TCR was recovered from an adult in good health and CMV-seropositive. CDR3 residues: CASTHPSRNNEQFF. The CDR3 DNA is TGTGCCAGCACCCATCCGTCCCGGAACAATGAGCAGTTCTTC.